This passage covers 20 T cell receptor beta chains from one sample sequenced in a study of patients and donors after allogeneic stem cell transplantation. TCRdb used MiXCR to reprocess the RT-PCR reads, holding one entry per CDR3 protein. The sample shows approximately 200,000 distinct CDR3 sequences, 41% of them seen only once. Input material: blood, either unsorted or a sorted T cell fraction (not recorded which). The receptors were sampled from a human donor who was either an allogeneic HSCT recipient or a stem cell or donor lymphocyte infusion donor (not recorded which). It is not recorded whose cells these are; they may come from a transplant donor.

This clonotype has a handful of counts. This chain links TRBV27 with TRBJ2-7; 7 nucleotides match TRBD1. CDR3 size: 12 residues. CDR1 is MNHEY, CDR2 SMNVEV, per germline (reference sequence). V gave up 10 bases and J gave up 5 bases; unmatched junction bases: 8. This chain's CDR3 is CATKGQFNEQYF. The CDR3 DNA is TGTGCCACAAAGGGACAGTTCAACGAGCAGTACTTC.

This chain connects TRBV29-1 to TRBJ1-3; D is possibly TRBD1 (5 bases). The V and J ends lost 7 bases and 6 bases respectively, with 13 bases between them. The CDR3 extends over 12 amino acids. Germline V lookup: CDR1 SQVTM, CDR2 ANQGSEA. The CDR3 nucleotides are TGCAGCGGTCAAGGGGCCGAAAACACCATATATTTT. Translating it yields CSGQGAENTIYF.

This clonotype was counted between two and nine times. The chain combines TRBV20-1 with TRBJ1-5; D unresolved. Per germline, CDR1 DFQATT and CDR2 SNEGSKA (reference sequence). The CDR3 has 15 amino acids. V dropped 3 bases and J dropped 2 bases, with 14 bases sitting between them. The CDR3 nucleotides are TGCAGTGCTAGTAAGGGAATTCAAGGCAATCAGCCCCAGCATTTT. It yields the protein CSASKGIQGNQPQHF.

V usage is TRBV7-9 and J usage is TRBJ1-5, with D perhaps matching TRBD1 (6 bases). The germline V and J ends were trimmed by 1 base and 4 bases, with 14 bases remaining between them. The germline CDR1 and CDR2 sequences are SEHNR and FQNEAQ (reference sequence). This CDR3 comprises 16 residues. The CDR3 DNA reads as TGTGCCAGCAGCTTAGGAAGGGGGGGCTTGAATCAGCCCCAGCATTTT. It translates to CASSLGRGGLNQPQHF.

This clonotype was observed a handful of times. V is TRBV12-3 or TRBV12-4 and J is TRBJ2-3, with D hard to call. This CDR3 is built from 12 residues. V was trimmed by 6 bases and J by 4 bases, leaving 8 bases between them. The CDR3 is CASSPEADTQYF. In DNA, the CDR3 is TGTGCCAGCAGCCCAGAGGCAGATACGCAGTATTTT.

This rearrangement joins TRBV12-3 or TRBV12-4 to TRBJ2-1; tentatively, D is TRBD2 (5 bases). V lost 6 bases to trimming and J lost 1 base, with 16 bases between them. This CDR3 spans 16 amino acids. The CDR3 spells CASRDDSGWSYNEQFF. For the CDR3, the DNA is TGTGCCAGCAGGGACGACTCGGGGTGGTCCTACAATGAGCAGTTCTTC.

The chain employs TRBV10-3 and TRBJ2-5, with 7 nucleotides matching TRBD2. V lost 3 bases, J lost 1 base, and 8 bases stayed unmatched. The CDR3 loop spans 16 amino acids. Germline V lookup: CDR1 ENHRY, CDR2 SYGVKD. CDR3 region: CAISDPSGGIQETQYF. The CDR3 bases are TGTGCCATCAGTGACCCTAGCGGAGGGATCCAAGAGACCCAGTACTTC.

There are a few counts of this clonotype. J is TRBJ1-1 and V is TRBV7-8, with D hard to call. Germline V lookup: CDR1 SGHVS, CDR2 FQNEAQ. The CDR3 spans 14 residues. Trimming took off 1 base at V and 5 bases at J, with 11 bases between the two ends. The CDR3 loop is CASSLVPAGTEAFF. Here the CDR3 DNA reads TGTGCCAGCAGCTTAGTCCCGGCTGGGACTGAAGCTTTCTTT.

This clonotype was counted only a few times. The gene calls are TRBV20-1 and TRBJ2-1; no reliable D call. There are 10 residues in the CDR3. Trimming stripped 4 bases from V and 10 bases from J, with 8 bases between. Looked up from germline, CDR1 is DFQATT and CDR2 is SNEGSKA (reference sequence). The CDR3 region has the DNA TGCAGTGCTAATAACTGGGAGCAGTTCTTC. It codes for CSANNWEQFF.

This clonotype showed up just a few times. V is TRBV12-3 or TRBV12-4 and J is TRBJ2-1, with a possible D match to TRBD2 (5 bases). This CDR3 contains 16 residues. V lost 5 bases and J 3 bases, leaving 17 bases between the germline ends. The CDR3 sequence is CASSPPGGPIYNEQFF. Written as DNA, the CDR3 is TGTGCCAGCAGTCCCCCTGGCGGGCCGATCTACAATGAGCAGTTCTTC.

This clonotype was seen a few times. The chain is built from TRBV4-2 and TRBJ1-2, with a weak D call TRBD1 (6 bases). The CDR3 runs to 16 residues. V was pared by 4 bases and J by 2 bases, with 17 bases between. The germline gives CDR1 LGHNA, CDR2 YNFKEQ. The chain's CDR3 is CASSPEVGAVNYGYTF. CDR3 nucleotides: TGTGCCAGCAGCCCAGAGGTGGGGGCGGTAAACTATGGCTACACCTTC.

The chain combines TRBV20-1 with TRBJ2-1; no clear D. The V and J ends lost 5 bases and 0 bases respectively, with 5 bases between them. CDR1 is DFQATT, CDR2 SNEGSKA, per germline (reference sequence). The CDR3 is made up of 12 amino acids. Written as DNA, the CDR3 is TGCAGTGCTGTAAGCTCCTACAATGAGCAGTTCTTC. This codes for CSAVSSYNEQFF.

This clonotype came up many times. The rearrangement uses TRBV6-6 and TRBJ1-3; D perhaps matches TRBD1 (5 bases). Between the trimmed V and J ends, which lost 6 bases and 0 bases, there was a span of 15 bases. The CDR3 runs 16 residues. The germline gives CDR1 MNHNY, CDR2 SVGAGI (reference sequence). In nucleotides, the CDR3 is TGTGCCAGCAGCCAGCCGGGACGGACCTCTGGAAACACCATATATTTT. Its translation is CASSQPGRTSGNTIYF.

The V and J genes are TRBV5-5 and TRBJ2-3; no firm D call. V was clipped by 4 bases and J by 5 bases, with 14 bases between them. Germline values: CDR1 SGHKS, CDR2 YYEKEE (reference sequence). The CDR3 runs 14 residues. CDR3 DNA sequence: TGTGCCAGCAGCCCCTGGACCCTGCAAGATACGCAGTATTTT. Its translation: CASSPWTLQDTQYF.

This clonotype was seen a single time. The rearrangement joins TRBV6-5 to TRBJ2-2, with D possibly matching TRBD2 (6 bases). Trimming took 0 bases from V and 7 from J, leaving 18 bases between them. Germline CDR1 is MNHEY and CDR2 is SVGAGI. The CDR3 contains 17 residues. CDR3 amino acids: CASSYSTASVYLGELFF. Here the CDR3 DNA reads TGTGCCAGCAGTTACTCGACGGCTAGCGTTTACCTCGGGGAGCTGTTTTTT.

The J gene is TRBJ1-1, the V gene TRBV4-3; D uncertain. The ends were cut back, 4 bases at V and 4 bases at J, with 16 bases in the middle. From germline, CDR1 is LGHNA and CDR2 YSLEER. This CDR3 has 15 residues. As DNA, the CDR3 is TGCGCCAGCAGCCTTTCGGACGTGGGAGGCACTGAAGCTTTCTTT. This translates into CASSLSDVGGTEAFF.

The chain links TRBV5-6 to TRBJ1-5, with D perhaps matching TRBD1 (6 bases). The CDR3 loop spans 13 amino acids. V was clipped by 0 bases and J by 8 bases, with 9 bases between them. Looked up from germline, CDR1 is SGHDT and CDR2 is YYEEEE. This CDR3 reads CASSLGTEEPQHF. CDR3 DNA sequence: TGTGCCAGCAGCTTGGGGACAGAGGAGCCCCAGCATTTT.

The rearrangement joins TRBV4-3 to TRBJ1-1; D uncertain. V dropped 4 bases and J dropped 1 base, with 10 bases sitting between them. In germline, CDR1 is LGHNA, CDR2 YSLEER. The CDR3 runs 14 residues. The CDR3 is CASSPVGGNTEAFF. The DNA of the CDR3 is TGCGCCAGCAGCCCAGTAGGAGGGAACACTGAAGCTTTCTTT.

This chain connects TRBV12-3 or TRBV12-4 to TRBJ1-2; unclear D gene. V dropped 8 bases and J dropped 8 bases, with 15 bases sitting between them. CDR3 length: 12 amino acids. CDR3 nucleotides: TGTGCCAGCCGAGGAGGGTCGCGAGGCTACACCTTC. Translating it yields CASRGGSRGYTF.

The chain employs TRBV30 and TRBJ2-2; weak D call: TRBD1 (6 bases). Trimming removed 5 bases at V and 4 bases at J, with 20 bases between. Per germline, CDR1 GTSNPN and CDR2 SVGIG (reference sequence). The CDR3 totals 16 residues. The CDR3 protein is CAWEQGAPFTTGELFF. The CDR3 nucleotides are TGTGCCTGGGAACAGGGTGCTCCCTTTACCACCGGGGAGCTGTTTTTT.